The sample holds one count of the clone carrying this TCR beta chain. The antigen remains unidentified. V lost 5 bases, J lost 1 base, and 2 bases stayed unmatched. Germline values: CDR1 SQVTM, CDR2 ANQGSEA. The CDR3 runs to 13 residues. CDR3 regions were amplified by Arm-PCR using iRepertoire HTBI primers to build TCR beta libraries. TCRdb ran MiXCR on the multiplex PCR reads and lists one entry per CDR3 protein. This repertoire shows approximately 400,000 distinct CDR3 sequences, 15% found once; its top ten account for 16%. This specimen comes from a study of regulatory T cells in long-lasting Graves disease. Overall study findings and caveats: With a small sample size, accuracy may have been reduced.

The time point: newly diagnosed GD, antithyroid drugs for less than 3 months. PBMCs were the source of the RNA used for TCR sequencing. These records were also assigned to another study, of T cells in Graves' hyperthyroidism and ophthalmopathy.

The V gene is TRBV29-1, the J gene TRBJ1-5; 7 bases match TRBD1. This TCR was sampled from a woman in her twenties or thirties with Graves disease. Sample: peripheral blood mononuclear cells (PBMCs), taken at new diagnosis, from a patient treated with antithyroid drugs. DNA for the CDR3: TGCAGCGTTACGACAGGGAGCAATCAGCCCCAGCATTTT. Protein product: CSVTTGSNQPQHF.